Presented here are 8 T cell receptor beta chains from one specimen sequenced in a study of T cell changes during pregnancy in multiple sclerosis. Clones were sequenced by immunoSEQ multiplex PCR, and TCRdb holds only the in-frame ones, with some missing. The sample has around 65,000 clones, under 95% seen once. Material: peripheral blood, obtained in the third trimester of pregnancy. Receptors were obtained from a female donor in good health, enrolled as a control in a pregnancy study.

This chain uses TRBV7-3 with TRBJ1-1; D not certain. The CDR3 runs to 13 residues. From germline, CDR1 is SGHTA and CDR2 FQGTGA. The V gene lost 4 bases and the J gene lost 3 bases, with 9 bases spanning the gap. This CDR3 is CASSSEGYTEAFF. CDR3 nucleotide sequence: TGTGCCAGCAGCTCAGAGGGTTACACTGAAGCTTTCTTT.

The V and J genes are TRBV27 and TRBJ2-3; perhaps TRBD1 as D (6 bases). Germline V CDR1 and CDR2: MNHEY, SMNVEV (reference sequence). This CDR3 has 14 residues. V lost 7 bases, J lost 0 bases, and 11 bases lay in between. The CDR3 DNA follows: TGTGCCAGCACCCTGACAGGCAGCACAGATACGCAGTATTTT. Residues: CASTLTGSTDTQYF.

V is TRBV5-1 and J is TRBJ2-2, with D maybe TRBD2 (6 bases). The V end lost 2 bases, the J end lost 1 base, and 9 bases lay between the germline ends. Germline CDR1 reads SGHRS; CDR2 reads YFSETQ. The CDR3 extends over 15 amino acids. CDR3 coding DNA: TGCGCCAGCAGCTTTAGCGGAGTGAACACCGGGGAGCTGTTTTTT. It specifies CASSFSGVNTGELFF.

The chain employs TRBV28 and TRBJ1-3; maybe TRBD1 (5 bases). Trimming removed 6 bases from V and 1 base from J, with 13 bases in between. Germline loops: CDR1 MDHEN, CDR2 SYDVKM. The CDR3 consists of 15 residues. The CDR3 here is CASRTGVGSGNTIYF. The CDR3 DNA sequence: TGTGCCAGCAGAACAGGAGTCGGGTCTGGAAACACCATATATTTT.

Here the CDR3 reads CASSWTGVFNYGYTF. CDR3 DNA: TGTGCCAGCAGCTGGACAGGGGTTTTTAACTATGGCTACACCTTC. The genes are TRBV5-6 and TRBJ1-2, with 9 bases aligning to TRBD1. The CDR3 runs 15 residues. V was pared by 3 bases and J by 1 base, with 4 bases of the junction left unmatched. Germline V CDR1 and CDR2: SGHDT, YYEEEE.

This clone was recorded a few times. The CDR3 DNA sequence: TGTGCCAGCAGCCCCAGACAGGGGAACTATGGCTACACCTTC. It is translated as CASSPRQGNYGYTF. This sequence joins TRBV7-9 and TRBJ1-2; 8 nucleotides agree with TRBD1. The CDR3 contains 14 residues. The trim removed 5 bases at V and 2 bases at J, leaving 4 bases unmatched. Germline-derived CDR1 and CDR2 are SEHNR and FQNEAQ (reference sequence). The whole variable domain, remainder taken from reference TRBV7-9 and TRBJ1-2, is DTGVSQNPRHKITKRGQNVTFRCDPISEHNRLYWYRQTLGQGPEFLTYFQNEAQLEKSRLLSDRFSAERPKGSFSTLEIQRTEQGDSAMYLCASSPRQGNYGYTFGSGTRLTVV.

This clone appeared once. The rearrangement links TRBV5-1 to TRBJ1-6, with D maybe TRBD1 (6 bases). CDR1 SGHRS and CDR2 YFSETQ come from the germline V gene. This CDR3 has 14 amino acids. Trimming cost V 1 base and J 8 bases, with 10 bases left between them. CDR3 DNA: TGCGCCAGCAGCTTGAGACAGGTTGATTCACCCCTCCACTTT. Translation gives CASSLRQVDSPLHF. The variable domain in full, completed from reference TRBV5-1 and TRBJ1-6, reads KAGVTQTPRYLIKTRGQQVTLSCSPISGHRSVSWYQQTPGQGLQFLFEYFSETQRNKGNFPGRFSGRQFSNSRSEMNVSTLELGDSALYLCASSLRQVDSPLHFGNGTRLTVT.

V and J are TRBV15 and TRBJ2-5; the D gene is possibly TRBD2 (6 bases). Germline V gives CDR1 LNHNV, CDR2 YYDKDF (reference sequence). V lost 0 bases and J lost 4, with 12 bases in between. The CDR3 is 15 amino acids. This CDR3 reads CATSRDGRGAETQYF. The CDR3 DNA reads TGTGCCACCAGCAGAGATGGTCGCGGGGCAGAGACCCAGTACTTC.